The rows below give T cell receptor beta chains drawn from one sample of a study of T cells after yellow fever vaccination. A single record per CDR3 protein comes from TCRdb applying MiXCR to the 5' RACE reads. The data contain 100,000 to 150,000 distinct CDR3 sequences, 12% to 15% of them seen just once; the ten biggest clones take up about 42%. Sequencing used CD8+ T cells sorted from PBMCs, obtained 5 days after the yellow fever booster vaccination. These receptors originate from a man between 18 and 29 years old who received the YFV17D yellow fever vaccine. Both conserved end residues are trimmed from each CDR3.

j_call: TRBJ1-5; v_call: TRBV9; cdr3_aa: ASSPGGPNQPQH
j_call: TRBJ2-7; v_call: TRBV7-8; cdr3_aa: ASSLRMGPRDEQY
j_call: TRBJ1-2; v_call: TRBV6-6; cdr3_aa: ASSLSRTGGEGYT
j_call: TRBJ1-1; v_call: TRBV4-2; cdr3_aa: ASSPNAGQGAGAEAF
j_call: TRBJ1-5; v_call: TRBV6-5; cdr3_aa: ASSYGTGPNQPQH
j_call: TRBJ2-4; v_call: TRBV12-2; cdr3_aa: ASRLAGHQNIQY
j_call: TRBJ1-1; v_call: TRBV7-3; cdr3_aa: ASSLMGRGNTEAF
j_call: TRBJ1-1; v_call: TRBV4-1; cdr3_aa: ASSQERKGGNTEAF
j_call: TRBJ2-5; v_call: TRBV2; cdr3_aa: ASILEGTAGLMTQY
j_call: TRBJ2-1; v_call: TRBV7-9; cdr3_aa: ASSLIVPTSGGLNEQF
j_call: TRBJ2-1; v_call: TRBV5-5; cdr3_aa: ASSLADNEQF
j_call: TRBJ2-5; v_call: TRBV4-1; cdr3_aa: ASSQDGGGGARETQY
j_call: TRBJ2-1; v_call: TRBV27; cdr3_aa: ASSWGPYNEQF
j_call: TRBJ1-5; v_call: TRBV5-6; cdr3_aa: ASTQWGWRQGNQPQH
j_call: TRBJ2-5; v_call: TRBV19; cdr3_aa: ASSIEYGGPRKTQY
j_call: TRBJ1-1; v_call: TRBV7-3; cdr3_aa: ASSQTAGTGVVNTEAF
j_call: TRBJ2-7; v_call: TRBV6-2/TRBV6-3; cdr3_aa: ASHRTSYEQY
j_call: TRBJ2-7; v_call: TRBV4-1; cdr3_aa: ASSQDGWYEQY
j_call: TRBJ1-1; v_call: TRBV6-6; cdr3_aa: ASRIGTGNTEAF
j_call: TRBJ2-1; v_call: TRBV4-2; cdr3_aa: ASSLYGTDNEQF